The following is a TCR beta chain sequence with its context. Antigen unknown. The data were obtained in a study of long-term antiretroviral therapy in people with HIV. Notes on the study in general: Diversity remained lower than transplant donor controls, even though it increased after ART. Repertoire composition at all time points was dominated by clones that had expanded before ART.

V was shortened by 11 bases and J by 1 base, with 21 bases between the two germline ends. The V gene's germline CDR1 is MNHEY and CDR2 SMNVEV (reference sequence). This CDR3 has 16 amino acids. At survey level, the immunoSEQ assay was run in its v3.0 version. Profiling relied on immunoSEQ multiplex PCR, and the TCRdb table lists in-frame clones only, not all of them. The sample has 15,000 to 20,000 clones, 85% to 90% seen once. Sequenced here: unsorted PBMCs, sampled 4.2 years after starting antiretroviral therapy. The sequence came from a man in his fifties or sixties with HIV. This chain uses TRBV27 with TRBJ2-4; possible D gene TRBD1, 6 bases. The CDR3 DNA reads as TGTGCCGGAGACCGGGACACCGGGACGGCCAAAAACATTCAGTACTTC. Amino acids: CAGDRDTGTAKNIQYF.